This T cell receptor (beta chain) was sequenced for a study of OX40 agonist ivuxolimab in advanced cancers. Study-level findings and limits: Fewer expanded clones were found on average in CD4+ than in CD8+ T cells.

This clone occurred once. What it binds is unknown. This CDR3 is built from 13 residues. Germline CDR1 MNHNY, CDR2 SVGAGI (reference sequence). Unmatched junction bases numbered 6, after V lost 5 bases and J lost 6 bases. TCRdb keeps only in-frame clones here, not all; method: immunoSEQ multiplex PCR. The data contain 50,000 to 55,000 clones, roughly three quarters of them seen just once; the ten biggest clones take up 3% to 5%. This sequence joins TRBV6-6 and TRBJ1-2, with 7 nucleotides matching TRBD1. The receptor was isolated from an adult with an advanced solid tumor such as melanoma, head and neck, liver or kidney cancer. Sequencing was performed on CD4+ or CD8+ T cells sorted from blood, taken in a trial of the OX40 agonist ivuxolimab. CDR3 loop: CASSSRQGDGYTF. As DNA, the CDR3 is TGTGCCAGCAGTAGCAGACAGGGAGATGGCTACACCTTC.